The clone carrying this T cell receptor beta chain has more than one count but fewer than ten. V lost 8 bases and J lost 1, with 11 bases in between. This CDR3 contains 13 residues. Germline CDR1 reads MDHEN; CDR2 reads SYDVKM. The table came from immunoSEQ multiplex PCR; TCRdb's copy has only in-frame clones and leaves some out. The profile shows around 74,000 clones, approximately 92% of them singletons. The entry originates in a study of control samples from healthy donors and cancer patients. V is TRBV28 and J is TRBJ1-1; tentatively, D is TRBD1 (5 bases). This sequence was found in a woman between 55 and 75 years old in good health. The sample was blood. CDR3 sequence: CASSPRGNTEAFF. DNA of the CDR3: TGTGCCAGCTCCCCTAGGGGGAACACTGAAGCTTTCTTT.